Below are 20 T cell receptor beta chains sequenced from a single sample in a study of CD8 T cells in ankylosing spondylitis (dated by TCRdb to about 2017). Summary of the overall study and its limitations: A TCR beta motif of about 8 highly homologous amino acid variants appeared characteristic of blood from ankylosing spondylitis patients.

Their antigen targets remain unknown. The library was built by means of 5' RACE. Sequencing took place on an Illumina HiSeq 2500. In-frame beta chains were kept once TCRdb had trimmed the public reads at Q25 with fastp and called clones with MiXCR. Rows with one shared CDR3 protein collapse into an entry with the most common genes and DNA. The sample includes about 700,000 distinct CDR3 sequences, with roughly 19% observed a single time. Clones ranked in the top ten supply 15% to 20% of the sample. Specimen: blood, either unsorted or a sorted T cell fraction (not recorded which). These receptor sequences come from a male donor with ankylosing spondylitis.

The gene calls are TRBV25-1 and TRBJ2-7; D may correspond to TRBD1 or TRBD2 (5 bases each). Germline values: CDR1 MGHDK, CDR2 SYGVNS. The V end lost 4 bases, the J end lost 6 bases, and 13 bases lay between the germline ends. This CDR3 region has 13 residues. The CDR3 nucleotides read TGTGCCAGCAGTGCTGGGACCTCAACCGAGCAGTACTTC. Protein product: CASSAGTSTEQYF.

The chain combines TRBV3-1 with TRBJ2-7; 7 positions agree with TRBD2. The length of the CDR3 is 13 residues. V lost 1 base to trimming and J lost 6 bases; unmatched junction nucleotides: 3. Germline V gives CDR1 LGHDT, CDR2 YNNKEL (reference sequence). The CDR3 reads CASSQVWGGEQYF. The CDR3 DNA reads as TGTGCCAGCAGCCAAGTTTGGGGGGGCGAGCAGTACTTC.

The chain couples TRBV7-6 to TRBJ1-3; the D gene is possibly TRBD1 (5 bases). CDR3 length: 17 amino acids. The germline V gene encodes CDR1 SGHVS and CDR2 FNYEAQ. Trimming cost V 5 bases and J 0 bases, with 17 bases left between them. Here the CDR3 reads CASSPGPSAGSGNTIYF. The CDR3 region has the DNA TGTGCCAGCAGCCCGGGACCCTCCGCGGGCTCTGGAAACACCATATATTTT.

This clonotype has only one observation. The genes are TRBV4-1 and TRBJ1-2, with TRBD1 identical over 7 bases. Trimming took 0 bases from V and 4 from J; bases not matched to a gene: 11. The CDR3 has 17 residues. The germline gives CDR1 MGHRA, CDR2 YSYEKL. The CDR3 loop reads CASSQDGGTVGFYGYTF. In nucleotides, the CDR3 is TGCGCCAGCAGCCAAGATGGGGGGACAGTTGGATTCTATGGCTACACCTTC.

The rearrangement links TRBV20-1 to TRBJ2-1, with 8 bases matching TRBD2. There are 19 residues in the CDR3. The V and J ends lost 0 bases and 3 bases, in that order; junction bases with no gene match: 16. Per germline, CDR1 DFQATT and CDR2 SNEGSKA (reference sequence). Here the CDR3 reads CSARDLGILAGQNYNEQFF. Written as DNA, the CDR3 is TGCAGTGCTAGAGATCTTGGGATTCTAGCGGGTCAAAACTACAATGAGCAGTTCTTC.

The chain uses TRBV5-1 and TRBJ2-7; no reliable D call. The germline CDR1 and CDR2 sequences are SGHRS and YFSETQ. The CDR3 contains 13 residues. The V end was cut by 4 bases, the J end by 5 bases, with 13 bases between. The CDR3 DNA reads as TGCGCCAGCAGCCCCGCGCCTTCCCACGAGCAGTACTTC. Its protein product is CASSPAPSHEQYF.

This clonotype was seen a handful of times. This rearrangement joins TRBV11-2 to TRBJ2-5; D is undetermined. The germline V gene encodes CDR1 SGHAT and CDR2 FQNNGV. The CDR3 extends over 14 amino acids. Trimming took off 5 bases at V and 2 bases at J, with 12 bases between the two ends. CDR3: CASSALYQQETQYF. CDR3 bases: TGTGCCAGCAGCGCTCTTTACCAGCAAGAGACCCAGTACTTC.

The chain links TRBV20-1 to TRBJ2-7; TRBD1 might be the D (5 bases). Per germline, CDR1 DFQATT and CDR2 SNEGSKA (reference sequence). The CDR3 consists of 16 residues. V lost 7 bases to trimming and J lost 3 bases, with 25 bases between them. The DNA of the CDR3 is TGCAGTGTCAGAGACCTACGAGCAGGGATGATCTACGAGCAGTACTTC. Amino acids: CSVRDLRAGMIYEQYF.

This sequence joins TRBV30 and TRBJ1-1, with D perhaps matching TRBD1 (5 bases). V was trimmed by 1 base and J by 5 bases, leaving 11 bases between them. Germline lookup yields CDR1 GTSNPN and CDR2 SVGIG (reference sequence). The CDR3 is 13 amino acids. The CDR3 region is CAWSEQVGTEAFF. The CDR3, as DNA: TGTGCCTGGAGTGAACAGGTCGGTACTGAAGCTTTCTTT. The variable domain in full, with the rest retrieved from reference TRBV30 and TRBJ1-1, is SQTIHQWPATLVQPVGSPLSLECTVEGTSNPNLYWYRQAAGRGLQLLFYSVGIGQISSEVPQNLSASRPQDRQFILSSKKLLLSDSGFYLCAWSEQVGTEAFFGQGTRLTVV.

A few counts support this clonotype. The chain combines TRBV28 with TRBJ2-4; no firm D call. V was shortened by 5 bases and J by 0 bases, with 14 bases between the two germline ends. Germline-derived CDR1 and CDR2 are MDHEN and SYDVKM. The CDR3 is 16 amino acids. This CDR3 is CASSPLPFIAKNIQYF. The CDR3 coding sequence is TGTGCCAGCAGTCCCTTACCGTTTATAGCCAAAAACATTCAGTACTTC.

This clonotype was counted between two and nine times. V usage is TRBV29-1 and J usage is TRBJ1-1, with D tentatively TRBD1 (5 bases). From germline, CDR1 is SQVTM and CDR2 ANQGSEA. This CDR3 has 13 amino acids. The V and J ends lost 4 bases and 0 bases respectively, with 9 bases between them. As DNA, the CDR3 is TGCAGCGTTGTCAAGGGGATGAACACTGAAGCTTTCTTT. This codes for CSVVKGMNTEAFF.

The sample holds a few counts of this clonotype. The chain has TRBV27 and TRBJ2-2; 11 bases match TRBD2. This CDR3 is built from 16 residues. V lost 6 bases, J lost 3 bases, and 6 bases stayed unmatched. Looked up from germline, CDR1 is MNHEY and CDR2 is SMNVEV (reference sequence). CDR3 sequence (DNA): TGTGCCAGCAGCTCTGGGACTAGCGGTTACACCGGGGAGCTGTTTTTT. Amino acid sequence: CASSSGTSGYTGELFF.

This clonotype was counted ten times or more. The J gene is TRBJ1-6, the V gene TRBV12-3 or TRBV12-4; D might be TRBD1 (6 bases). The ends were cut back, 5 bases at V and 9 bases at J, with 17 bases in the middle. The CDR3 runs 15 residues. The CDR3 nucleotides read TGTGCCAGCAGTCCCTCCGGGACAAGCCCTTCACCCCTCCACTTT. This encodes CASSPSGTSPSPLHF.

Only a few counts were recorded for this clonotype. The chain links TRBV2 to TRBJ2-1; 8 nucleotides agree with TRBD2. CDR1 and CDR2 (germline): SNHLY, FYNNEI. This CDR3 is built from 16 residues. J lost 0 bases, V lost 8 bases, and 9 bases had no gene match. CDR3: CASLLGRGSSYNEQFF. DNA of the CDR3: TGTGCCAGCCTACTCGGGAGGGGGAGCTCCTACAATGAGCAGTTCTTC.

The chain uses TRBV7-9 and TRBJ1-1; possible D gene TRBD1, 6 bases. Germline values: CDR1 SEHNR, CDR2 FQNEAQ (reference sequence). The CDR3 covers 14 residues. V gave up 0 bases and J gave up 9 bases, with 14 bases separating them. The CDR3 region has the DNA TGTGCCAGCAGCTTAGCCTGGGGGGACAAGCAAGCTTTCTTT. Residues: CASSLAWGDKQAFF.

This chain joins TRBV2 and TRBJ2-1; perhaps D is TRBD1 or TRBD2 (6 bases each). Trimming removed 1 base at V and 8 bases at J, with 15 bases between. The CDR3 has 15 residues. The germline gives CDR1 SNHLY, CDR2 FYNNEI. The CDR3 nucleotides are TGTGCCAGCAGTGAAGGGGGGGCGCTTGGGTATGAGCAGTTCTTC. Its protein product is CASSEGGALGYEQFF.

CDR3 sequence: CSAGDRGLEQYF. CDR3 nucleotides: TGCAGCGCAGGGGACAGGGGGCTCGAGCAGTACTTC. V usage is TRBV29-1 and J usage is TRBJ2-7; 12 bases are shared with TRBD1. The CDR3 contains 12 residues. V lost 7 bases to trimming and J lost 6 bases; unmatched junction nucleotides: 4. Germline values: CDR1 SQVTM, CDR2 ANQGSEA.

This clonotype occurred a few times. The chain links TRBV12-3 or TRBV12-4 to TRBJ2-1; 9 bases map to TRBD2. The CDR3 has 14 amino acids. With V trimmed by 3 bases and J by 9 bases, 6 bases remained unmatched. The CDR3 DNA reads as TGTGCCAGCAGTTTCGGGACTAGCCCCCGTGAGCAGTTCTTC. Its translation: CASSFGTSPREQFF.

The table lists this clonotype with many counts. The CDR3 is CASSATGDSYEQYF. CDR3 sequence (DNA): TGTGCCAGCAGCGCAACAGGGGACAGCTACGAGCAGTACTTC. The chain uses TRBV21-1 and TRBJ2-7; TRBD1 is the table's D call, not checked against the DNA. TRBV21-1 corresponds to a pseudogene. The CDR3 is 14 residues long.

This clonotype was observed a handful of times. This rearrangement joins TRBV3-1 to TRBJ1-5; TRBD1 matches 7 bases. This CDR3 spans 15 amino acids. CDR1 is LGHDT, CDR2 YNNKEL, per germline (reference sequence). V shed 4 bases and J 5 bases; nucleotides not matched to a gene: 8. The CDR3 region is CASSPRQGWDQPQHF. In nucleotides, the CDR3 is TGTGCCAGCAGCCCGAGACAGGGATGGGATCAGCCCCAGCATTTT.